This entry lists 29 T cell receptor beta chains sequenced from one sample in a study of PD-1 blockade in mismatch repair-deficient tumors. Profiling relied on immunoSEQ multiplex PCR, and the TCRdb table lists in-frame clones only, not all of them. The repertoire holds 100,000 or so clones, with 82% as singletons. The specimen was peripheral blood, collected less than 37 weeks after starting pembrolizumab. These receptors were collected from an adult with mismatch repair-deficient cancer.

This clone was recorded only once. This chain uses TRBV2 with TRBJ1-5; TRBD1 is a possible D gene (5 bases). This CDR3 spans 14 amino acids. Germline V lookup: CDR1 SNHLY, CDR2 FYNNEI. V dropped 3 bases and J dropped 1 base, with 7 bases sitting between them. The CDR3 bases are TGTGCCAGCAGTGAGACAGTAAGCAATCAGCCCCAGCATTTT. This translates into CASSETVSNQPQHF. The entire variable domain, with the rest obtained from reference TRBV2 and TRBJ1-5, is as follows: EPEVTQTPSHQVTQMGQEVILRCVPISNHLYFYWYRQILGQKVEFLVSFYNNEISEKSEIFDDQFSVERPDGSNFTLKIRSTKLEDSAMYFCASSETVSNQPQHFGDGTRLSIL.

The chain uses TRBV4-2 and TRBJ1-1; D is perhaps TRBD1 (5 bases). This CDR3 comprises 15 residues. Trimming left V 0 bases short and J 1 base short, with 9 bases between. Germline CDR1 is LGHNA and CDR2 is YNFKEQ. The CDR3 sequence is CASSQDGGRNTEAFF. The CDR3 bases are TGTGCCAGCAGCCAAGATGGGGGGAGGAACACTGAAGCTTTCTTT.

The rearrangement uses TRBV4-1 and TRBJ2-1; TRBD2 aligns across 7 bases. Trimming removed 6 bases from V and 2 bases from J; junction bases left unmatched: 7. The CDR3 runs 15 residues. Per the germline V gene, CDR1 is MGHRA and CDR2 is YSYEKL. CDR3 coding DNA: TGCGCCAGCAGGGTGGCGGGAGAACCCTACAATGAGCAGTTCTTC. Translation gives CASRVAGEPYNEQFF.

The V call is TRBV27, the J call TRBJ2-7; TRBD1 or TRBD2 may be the D gene (5 bases each). The CDR3 loop spans 14 amino acids. CDR1 MNHEY and CDR2 SMNVEV come from the germline V gene (reference sequence). V lost 3 bases and J lost 2, with 11 bases in between. CDR3 nucleotides: TGTGCCAGCAGTTTGGGACCTTTCCCCTACGAGCAGTACTTC. It encodes CASSLGPFPYEQYF.

The chain is built from TRBV9 and TRBJ2-2, with 7 bases aligning to TRBD2. Unmatched junction bases numbered 5, after V lost 0 bases and J lost 6 bases. The CDR3 covers 15 residues. Germline V gene lookup returns CDR1 SGDLS and CDR2 YYNGEE. The CDR3 DNA follows: TGTGCCAGCAGCGTAGGGGCGGGAGAGGCCGGGGAGCTGTTTTTT. This translates into CASSVGAGEAGELFF.

CDR3 bases: TGTGCCAGCAGCTTAGTAGGGGACAGAAACACTGAAGCTTTCTTT. Its protein is CASSLVGDRNTEAFF. The chain carries TRBV7-2 and TRBJ1-1; 7 bases agree with TRBD1. In germline, CDR1 is SGHTA, CDR2 FQGNSA. The V segment lost 1 base and the J segment 2 bases; nucleotides outside the gene matches: 4. This CDR3 region has 15 residues.

The chain couples TRBV12-2 to TRBJ2-3; whether TRBD1, the table's D call, matches the DNA was not checked. TRBV12-2 is flagged as a pseudogene. The CDR3 is 17 amino acids. CDR3: CASRLSQDRVGTDTQYF. CDR3 nucleotide sequence: TGTGCAAGTCGCTTATCCCAAGACAGGGTGGGGACAGATACGCAGTATTTT.

The rearrangement links TRBV27 to TRBJ2-1; D not certain. The germline gives CDR1 MNHEY, CDR2 SMNVEV (reference sequence). The CDR3 length is 14 residues. Trimming cost V 5 bases and J 6 bases, with 14 bases left between them. The CDR3 bases are TGTGCCAGCAGTCCACGGGTCCGAACCAATGAGCAGTTCTTC. This gives the protein CASSPRVRTNEQFF.

The V and J genes are TRBV10-3 and TRBJ2-1; 8 bases match TRBD2. This CDR3 is 14 amino acids long. V shed 3 bases, J shed 9 bases, and the junction held 7 bases outside the gene matches. Germline V CDR1 and CDR2: ENHRY, SYGVKD. This chain's CDR3 is CAISDGSGAPEQFF. The CDR3 DNA follows: TGTGCCATCAGTGATGGTAGCGGGGCGCCTGAGCAGTTCTTC.

The rearrangement joins TRBV9 to TRBJ2-2, with TRBD2 identical over 11 bases. Germline CDR1 and CDR2: SGDLS and YYNGEE. V was pared by 2 bases and J by 5 bases, with 2 bases of the junction left unmatched. CDR3 length equals 15 residues. Here the CDR3 reads CASSVTSGMTGELFF. In DNA form, the CDR3 reads TGTGCCAGCAGCGTGACTAGCGGGATGACCGGGGAGCTGTTTTTT.

This clone was seen more than once but under ten times. The genes are TRBV28 and TRBJ2-7; 7 nucleotides line up with TRBD2. Losses at the gene ends were 4 bases for V and 9 bases for J; bases not matched to a gene: 15. Germline CDR1 and CDR2: MDHEN and SYDVKM. This CDR3 contains 15 residues. DNA of the CDR3: TGTGCCAGCAGTTCAACCGCAGGAGCGGGAATTCGGCAGTACTTC. This codes for CASSSTAGAGIRQYF.

V usage is TRBV11-3 and J usage is TRBJ2-1; D is perhaps TRBD2 (6 bases). CDR1 is SGHNT and CDR2 is YENEEA in the germline V gene. CDR3 size: 16 residues. V lost 4 bases to trimming and J lost 4 bases, with 17 bases between them. CDR3 sequence (DNA): TGTGCCAGCAGCTCGGCCGGGAGCGGTTCATACAATGAGCAGTTCTTC. Its protein is CASSSAGSGSYNEQFF. The full variable domain, in which reference TRBV11-3 and TRBJ2-1 provide the parts outside the CDR3, is EAGVVQSPRYKIIEKKQPVAFWCNPISGHNTLYWYLQNLGQGPELLIRYENEEAVDDSQLPKDRFSAERLKGVDSTLKIQPAELGDSAVYLCASSSAGSGSYNEQFFGPGTRLTVL.

With respect to this clone: Other DNA sequences from this sample encode an identical CDR3 as well. V gene TRBV2 combines with J gene TRBJ2-1, with 9 positions matching TRBD1. V was clipped by 8 bases and J by 5 bases; unmatched bases: 7. The CDR3 spans 14 residues. Germline V gene lookup returns CDR1 SNHLY and CDR2 FYNNEI. DNA for the CDR3: TGTGCCAGCTCTCCGGACAGGGGAGACAATGAGCAGTTCTTC. Its protein product is CASSPDRGDNEQFF. The full variable domain, with the rest looked up from reference TRBV2 and TRBJ2-1, is EPEVTQTPSHQVTQMGQEVILRCVPISNHLYFYWYRQILGQKVEFLVSFYNNEISEKSEIFDDQFSVERPDGSNFTLKIRSTKLEDSAMYFCASSPDRGDNEQFFGPGTRLTVL.

The chain is built from TRBV28 and TRBJ2-5, with 9 positions matching TRBD2. Germline lookup yields CDR1 MDHEN and CDR2 SYDVKM. V lost 5 bases to trimming and J lost 4 bases; unmatched junction nucleotides: 5. The length of the CDR3 is 14 residues. The CDR3: CASSPGLAGETQYF. As DNA, the CDR3 is TGTGCCAGCAGTCCGGGACTAGCAGGAGAGACCCAGTACTTC.

This clone is a singleton in its sample. The chain employs TRBV2 and TRBJ2-5; D remains unclear. V lost 5 bases, J lost 0 bases, and 10 bases lay in between. Germline V lookup: CDR1 SNHLY, CDR2 FYNNEI. The CDR3 is made up of 14 amino acids. As DNA, the CDR3 is TGTGCCAGCAGTAAGACACTCTACCAAGAGACCCAGTACTTC. Protein product: CASSKTLYQETQYF.

This clone was seen more than once but under ten times. V gene TRBV4-1 combines with J gene TRBJ2-3, with 10 bases fitting TRBD1. Germline values: CDR1 MGHRA, CDR2 YSYEKL. CDR3 size: 17 residues. The V gene end was trimmed by 2 bases and the J gene end by 2 bases; junction bases not matched to a gene: 7. CDR3 region: CASSQNLGTGVTDTQYF. CDR3 DNA sequence: TGCGCCAGCAGCCAAAATCTAGGGACAGGGGTCACAGATACGCAGTATTTT.

V and J are TRBV30 and TRBJ1-1, with a tentative D call TRBD1 (6 bases). V was pared by 2 bases and J by 2 bases, with 12 bases between. CDR1 and CDR2 (germline): GTSNPN, SVGIG (reference sequence). The CDR3 sequence is 14 residues long. The CDR3, as DNA: TGTGCCTGGAGTCTTTCAGGGGATAACACTGAAGCTTTCTTT. This encodes CAWSLSGDNTEAFF.

This rearrangement joins TRBV30 to TRBJ2-3; 7 nucleotides line up with TRBD1. Trimming removed 0 bases from V and 2 bases from J; junction bases left unmatched: 8. This CDR3 spans 16 amino acids. Germline V gene data show CDR1 as GTSNPN and CDR2 as SVGIG (reference sequence). Here the CDR3 DNA reads TGTGCCTGGAGTGTAGGGACAGCCTCGTTCACAGATACGCAGTATTTT. It yields the protein CAWSVGTASFTDTQYF.

The chain joins TRBV19 to TRBJ2-7; D uncertain. V was trimmed by 1 base and J by 3 bases, leaving 13 bases between them. The germline gives CDR1 LNHDA, CDR2 SQIVND (reference sequence). The CDR3 covers 15 residues. The CDR3 region is CASSIAAQSNYEQYF. In DNA form, the CDR3 reads TGTGCCAGTAGTATAGCGGCTCAATCCAACTACGAGCAGTACTTC.

The chain links TRBV23-1 to TRBJ2-7; 11 bases are a match to TRBD2. TRBV23-1 is flagged as an ORF with uncertain function. V shed 4 bases, J shed 4 bases, and the junction held 3 bases outside the gene matches. The CDR3 has 14 residues. CDR3 nucleotide sequence: TGCGCCAGCAGTCGAGGGACTAGCGGTTACGAGCAGTACTTC. Its protein is CASSRGTSGYEQYF.

This clone has only one observation. This chain links TRBV5-4 with TRBJ2-1; TRBD2 might be the D (5 bases). Germline loops: CDR1 SGHNT, CDR2 YYREEE (reference sequence). This CDR3 has 16 amino acids. Trimming took off 0 bases at V and 6 bases at J, with 16 bases between the two ends. In DNA form, the CDR3 reads TGTGCCAGCAGCTTGGCCGGGGTGACTACGGGCAATGAGCAGTTCTTC. This translates into CASSLAGVTTGNEQFF.

This rearrangement joins TRBV11-2 to TRBJ2-3; no definite D call. The CDR3 runs 15 residues. The ends were cut back, 5 bases at V and 4 bases at J, with 16 bases in the middle. From germline, CDR1 is SGHAT and CDR2 FQNNGV. This CDR3 is CASSVRKQSSDTQYF. The CDR3 DNA reads as TGTGCCAGCAGCGTCAGGAAACAGTCATCAGATACGCAGTATTTT.

The chain recombines TRBV5-5 with TRBJ1-1, with D unresolved. With 4 bases removed from V and 4 bases from J, the gap between germline ends came to 11 bases. The CDR3 has 13 residues. CDR1 is SGHKS, CDR2 YYEKEE, per germline (reference sequence). The CDR3 sequence is CASSADGATEAFF. CDR3 nucleotides: TGTGCCAGCAGCGCAGACGGCGCCACTGAAGCTTTCTTT.

CDR3 protein: CACQGTGGLYGYTF. CDR3 sequence (DNA): TGTGCCTGTCAGGGGACAGGGGGCCTCTATGGCTACACCTTC. This sequence joins TRBV30 and TRBJ1-2, with 12 bases matching TRBD1. V lost 6 bases and J lost 4; bases outside the gene matches: 6. Per the germline V gene, CDR1 is GTSNPN and CDR2 is SVGIG (reference sequence). CDR3 size: 14 residues. Drawing the rest from reference TRBV30 and TRBJ1-2, the complete variable domain is SQTIHQWPATLVQPVGSPLSLECTVEGTSNPNLYWYRQAAGRGLQLLFYSVGIGQISSEVPQNLSASRPQDRQFILSSKKLLLSDSGFYLCACQGTGGLYGYTFGSGTRLTVV.

The J gene is TRBJ2-7, the V gene TRBV2; 7 nucleotides agree with TRBD1. Germline trimming cut 5 bases from V and 0 bases from J; bases unmatched to any gene: 1. The CDR3 extends over 13 amino acids. Germline V gene sequence: CDR1 SNHLY, CDR2 FYNNEI. The CDR3: CASSTGDSYEQYF. The CDR3 DNA sequence: TGTGCCAGCAGTACAGGGGACTCCTACGAGCAGTACTTC.

This clone was observed a handful of times. The chain employs TRBV21-1 and TRBJ1-1. TRBV21-1 is noted as a pseudogene. The CDR3 is 14 amino acids. The CDR3 reads CASSKGDLNTEAFF. CDR3 sequence (DNA): TGTGCCAGCAGCAAAGGCGACTTGAACACTGAAGCTTTCTTT.

The chain employs TRBV10-3 and TRBJ1-4; the D gene is possibly TRBD1 (5 bases). CDR1 is ENHRY, CDR2 SYGVKD, per germline. There are 15 residues in the CDR3. The V gene lost 0 bases and the J gene lost 4 bases, with 9 bases spanning the gap. CDR3 loop: CAISESEGDNEKLFF. The CDR3 DNA reads TGTGCCATCAGTGAGTCAGAAGGGGATAATGAAAAACTGTTTTTT.

V usage is TRBV7-9 and J usage is TRBJ2-3, with TRBD2 identical over 12 bases. This CDR3 is built from 18 residues. The J segment lost 0 bases and the V segment lost 2 bases, leaving 6 bases of the junction unmatched. CDR1 and CDR2 (germline): SEHNR, FQNEAQ (reference sequence). The CDR3 DNA follows: TGTGCCAGCAGCTTATCTAGGACTAGCGGGGTCAGCACAGATACGCAGTATTTT. Its translation: CASSLSRTSGVSTDTQYF.

This chain links TRBV27 with TRBJ2-1; 8 bases line up with TRBD2. This CDR3 spans 15 amino acids. Germline CDR1 reads MNHEY; CDR2 reads SMNVEV (reference sequence). V lost 5 bases to trimming and J lost 0 bases; unmatched junction nucleotides: 3. The DNA of the CDR3 is TGTGCCAGCAGTATAAGCGGGGGCTCCTACAATGAGCAGTTCTTC. Protein: CASSISGGSYNEQFF.